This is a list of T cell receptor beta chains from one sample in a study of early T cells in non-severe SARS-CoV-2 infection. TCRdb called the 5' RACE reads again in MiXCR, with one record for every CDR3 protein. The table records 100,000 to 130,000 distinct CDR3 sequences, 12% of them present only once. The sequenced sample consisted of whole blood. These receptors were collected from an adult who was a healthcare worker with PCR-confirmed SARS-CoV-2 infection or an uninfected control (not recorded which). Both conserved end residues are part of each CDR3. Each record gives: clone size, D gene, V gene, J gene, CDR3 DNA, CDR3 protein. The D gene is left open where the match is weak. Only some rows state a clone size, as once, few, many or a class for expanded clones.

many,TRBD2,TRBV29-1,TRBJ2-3,TGCAGCAGCGGGACTGGCACAGATACGCAGTATTTT,CSSGTGTDTQYF
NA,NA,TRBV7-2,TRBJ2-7,TGTGCCAGCAGCTTCGCGGCCCTTAGCTCCTACGAGCAGTACTTC,CASSFAALSSYEQYF
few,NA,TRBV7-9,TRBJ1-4,TGTGCCAGCAGCCCGACGAGGGATGAAAAACTGTTTTTT,CASSPTRDEKLFF
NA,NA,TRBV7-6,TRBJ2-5,TGTGCCAGCAGCCGGTCCGTGGGAGAGACCCAGTACTTC,CASSRSVGETQYF
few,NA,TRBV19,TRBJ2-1,TGTGCCAGTAGTATTGGGGGGTCCACTGAGCAGTTCTTC,CASSIGGSTEQFF
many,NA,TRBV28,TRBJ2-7,TGTGCCAGCAGTCCCTTACCACCCTACGAGCAGTACTTC,CASSPLPPYEQYF
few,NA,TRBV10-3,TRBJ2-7,TGTGCCATCAGGGAGGACAGTTCCTACGAGCAGTACTTC,CAIREDSSYEQYF
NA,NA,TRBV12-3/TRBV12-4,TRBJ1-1,TGTGCCAGCAGCCTTGAATCGGGCACTGAAGCTTTCTTT,CASSLESGTEAFF
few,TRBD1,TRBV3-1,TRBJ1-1,TGTGCCAGCAGTCAACCGACAGGGGGCGCGGGGAGCCGCACTGAAGCTTTCTTT,CASSQPTGGAGSRTEAFF
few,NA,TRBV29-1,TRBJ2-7,TGCAGCGTTGATTTGGGGGCGGGGTACGAGCAGTACTTC,CSVDLGAGYEQYF
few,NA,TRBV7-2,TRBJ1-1,TGTGCCAGCAGCTTAGAAGTCGCGGGAAAAGCTTTCTTT,CASSLEVAGKAFF
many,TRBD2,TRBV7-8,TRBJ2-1,TGTGCCAGCAGCCGACGAGCGGGAGGAACCTACAATGAGCAGTTCTTC,CASSRRAGGTYNEQFF
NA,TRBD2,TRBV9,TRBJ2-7,TGTGCCAGCAGCGTATCGGAAAGCGGGAGGGATTACGAGCAGTACTTC,CASSVSESGRDYEQYF
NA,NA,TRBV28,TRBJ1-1,TGTGCCAGCAGTCCTCCCGGGGGAGGCGCTGAAGCTCTCTTT,CASSPPGGGAEALF
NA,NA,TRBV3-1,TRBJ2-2,TGTGCCAGCAGCCAAGAGGTGGATACTGGCACCGGGGAGCTGTCTTTT,CASSQEVDTGTGELSF
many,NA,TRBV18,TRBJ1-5,TGTGCCAGCTCACCAGAAAGGGGCGAGCCCCAGCATTTT,CASSPERGEPQHF
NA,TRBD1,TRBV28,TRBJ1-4,TGTGCCAGCAGTTTCCAGGGGGCTCCAACTAATGAAAAACTGTTTTTT,CASSFQGAPTNEKLFF
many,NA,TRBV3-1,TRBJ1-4,TGTGCCAGCAGCCCCGAAGCGAAAAAACTGTTTTTT,CASSPEAKKLFF
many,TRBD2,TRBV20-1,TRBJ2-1,TGCAGTGCTAGAGATTCCGGGACTAGCGGAGGGAATGAGCAGTTCTTC,CSARDSGTSGGNEQFF
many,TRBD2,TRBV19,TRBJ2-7,TGTGCCAGTAGTATACCAGCGGGAGGCCGCGGGTACGAGCAGTACTTC,CASSIPAGGRGYEQYF
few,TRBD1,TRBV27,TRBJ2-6,TGTGCCAGCACTAGGACAGGGGGTGTGAGTTCTGGGGCCAACGTCCTGACTTTC,CASTRTGGVSSGANVLTF
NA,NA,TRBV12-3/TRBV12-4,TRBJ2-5,TGTGCCAGCAGTTTAAAAGGGGGAGAGACCCAGTACTTC,CASSLKGGETQYF
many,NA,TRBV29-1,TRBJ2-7,TGCAGCGTTGGGACTGCGGGGATGAGAGAGCAGTACTTC,CSVGTAGMREQYF
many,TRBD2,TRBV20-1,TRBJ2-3,TGCAGTGCTGGTAGCGGGCGTCTTAGGGATACGCAGTATTTT,CSAGSGRLRDTQYF
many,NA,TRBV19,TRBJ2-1,TGTGCCAGTAGTTTTTCCCTAAGCTCCTACAATGAGCAGTTCTTC,CASSFSLSSYNEQFF
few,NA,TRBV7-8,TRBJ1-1,TGTGCCAGCAGCTTAGGGTACCGCAGGAACACTGAAGCTTTCTTT,CASSLGYRRNTEAFF
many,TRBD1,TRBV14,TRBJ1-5,TGTGCCAGCAGCCCCCCAGGGACAGGGGGTCCGAAAAGCAATCAGCCCCAGCATTTT,CASSPPGTGGPKSNQPQHF
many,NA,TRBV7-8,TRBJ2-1,TGTGCCAGCAGCTTACTCTCCGAGAAGGAGCAGTTCTTC,CASSLLSEKEQFF
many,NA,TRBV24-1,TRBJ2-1,TGTGCCACCAAAAGGGGACGCGAGCAGTTCTTC,CATKRGREQFF
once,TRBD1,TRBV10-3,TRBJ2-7,TGTGCCATCTCGCCCGACAGGGGTCTTTACGAGCAGTACTTC,CAISPDRGLYEQYF
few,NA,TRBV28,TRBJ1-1,TGTGCCAGCAGTTTCGTAGGGGTGAACACTGAAGCTTTCTTT,CASSFVGVNTEAFF
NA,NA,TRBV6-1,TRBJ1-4,TGTGCCAGCAGTGTCTCGGTCGCTACTAATGAAAAACTGTTTTTT,CASSVSVATNEKLFF
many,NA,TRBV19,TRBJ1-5,TGTGCCAGTAGTATGAGGGATCAGCCCCAGCATTTT,CASSMRDQPQHF
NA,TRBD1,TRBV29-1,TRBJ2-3,TGCAGCGGAACCTACAGGGGGCGGGATACGCAGTATTTT,CSGTYRGRDTQYF
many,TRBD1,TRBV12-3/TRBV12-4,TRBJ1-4,TGTGCCAGCAGAAAAACTTCAGGGGGAGGTGAAAAACTGTTTTTT,CASRKTSGGGEKLFF
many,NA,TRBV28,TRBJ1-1,TGTGCCAGCAGTGGGGTGGTAGGGTTTATCGCGAACACTGAAGCTTTCTTT,CASSGVVGFIANTEAFF
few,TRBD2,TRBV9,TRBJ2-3,TGTGCCAGCAGCTTAGCCGGGACTAGCGGGAGGGCAGGAGATACGCAGTATTTT,CASSLAGTSGRAGDTQYF
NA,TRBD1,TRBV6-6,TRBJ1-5,TGTGCCACCTCACAGGGGTATAGCAATCAGCCCCAGCATTTT,CATSQGYSNQPQHF
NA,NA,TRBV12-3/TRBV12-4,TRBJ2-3,TGTGCCAGCAGTTTCACGGGGCGTGGCACAGATACGCAGTATTTT,CASSFTGRGTDTQYF
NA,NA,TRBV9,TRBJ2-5,TGTGCCAGCAGCGCTGGCGACTTGTACCAAGAGACCCAGTACTTC,CASSAGDLYQETQYF
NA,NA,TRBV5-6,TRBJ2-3,TGTGCCAGCAGCTTAGTTCTTTCTAGCACAGATACGCAGTATTTT,CASSLVLSSTDTQYF
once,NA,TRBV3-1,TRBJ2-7,TGTGCCAGCAGCCATTCCCCCTACGAGCAGTACTTC,CASSHSPYEQYF
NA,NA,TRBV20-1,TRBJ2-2,TGCAGTGCTAGTGGAGAGGGCGGGGAGCTGTTTTTT,CSASGEGGELFF
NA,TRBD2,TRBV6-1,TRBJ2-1,TGTGCCAGCAGTGAATTGGGAGCGGGACCCTGGCACTATGAGCAGTTCTTC,CASSELGAGPWHYEQFF
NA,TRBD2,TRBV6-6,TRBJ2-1,TGTGCCAGCAGGGGGGGGACCTACAATGAGCAGTTCTTC,CASRGGTYNEQFF
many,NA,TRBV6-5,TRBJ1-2,TGTGCCAGCAGTTTGGGCGGTACCTATGGCTACACCTTC,CASSLGGTYGYTF
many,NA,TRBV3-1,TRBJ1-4,TGTGCCAGCAGCCGAAGGGGGAGCGAAAAACTGTTTTTT,CASSRRGSEKLFF
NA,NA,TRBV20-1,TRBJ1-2,TGCAGTGCTAGCACGCAGGGCTCCTCAATGAAGGGCTACACCTTC,CSASTQGSSMKGYTF
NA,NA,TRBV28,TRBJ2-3,TGTGCCAGCAGAGCCGCCACAGATACGCAGTATTTT,CASRAATDTQYF
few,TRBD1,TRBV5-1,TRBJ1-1,TGCGCCAGCAGCTGGGGGACAGCCATGAACACTGAAGCTTTCTTT,CASSWGTAMNTEAFF
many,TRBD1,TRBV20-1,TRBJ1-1,TGCAGTGCTAGAGTAACGGGACAGATGAACACTGAAGCTTTCTTT,CSARVTGQMNTEAFF
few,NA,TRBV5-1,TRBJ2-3,TGCGCCAGCAGCCGCGGGCCAGATACGCAGTATTTT,CASSRGPDTQYF
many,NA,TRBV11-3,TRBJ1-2,TGTGCCAGCGGGGAGAGCGTATATGGCTACACCTTC,CASGESVYGYTF
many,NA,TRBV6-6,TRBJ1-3,TGTGCCAGCAAGTCGGAAGGGACCGGAAACACCATATATTTT,CASKSEGTGNTIYF